The rows below give T cell receptor beta chains drawn from one sample of a study of shared clonotypes between healthy human individuals. Sequencing was performed with immunoSEQ multiplex PCR; in TCRdb, only in-frame clones are kept and a portion is missing. The table shows some 2.1 million clones, with 85% to 95% occurring only once. Sequencing was performed on naive CD8+ T cells sorted from blood. The receptor set was obtained from a man aged 18 to 30 in good health. CDR3s include the opening cysteine and the closing phenylalanine or tryptophan. A D gene is named only where the DNA matches it firmly. Where a row states a size, it is once, few, many or the class of an expanded clone; other rows omit it.

clone_size: -
v_call: TRBV30
j_call: TRBJ2-1
d_call: TRBD2
cdr3_aa: CACQLAGAYNEQFF
cdr3_nt: TGTGCCTGTCAACTAGCGGGAGCCTACAATGAGCAGTTCTTC

clone_size: -
v_call: TRBV2
j_call: TRBJ2-7
d_call: TRBD1
cdr3_aa: CASRDETGVTYEQYF
cdr3_nt: TGTGCCAGCCGCGATGAGACAGGGGTAACCTACGAGCAGTACTTC

clone_size: -
v_call: TRBV4-3
j_call: TRBJ1-2
d_call: -
cdr3_aa: CASSPTLGTDRDGYTF
cdr3_nt: TGCGCCAGCAGCCCCACACTCGGGACGGATCGTGATGGCTACACCTTC

clone_size: -
v_call: TRBV9
j_call: TRBJ1-2
d_call: -
cdr3_aa: CASSVDGEGTNYGYTF
cdr3_nt: TGTGCCAGCAGCGTAGACGGGGAAGGTACTAACTATGGCTACACCTTC

clone_size: -
v_call: TRBV19
j_call: TRBJ2-7
d_call: TRBD1
cdr3_aa: CASSAPGTDWSYEQYF
cdr3_nt: TGTGCCAGTAGTGCTCCCGGGACAGACTGGTCCTACGAGCAGTACTTC

clone_size: -
v_call: TRBV28
j_call: TRBJ2-7
d_call: TRBD1
cdr3_aa: CASSLTGGSNEQYF
cdr3_nt: TGTGCCAGCAGTCTGACAGGGGGCTCGAACGAGCAGTACTTC

clone_size: -
v_call: TRBV14
j_call: TRBJ1-1
d_call: -
cdr3_aa: CASSQARISSMNTEAFF
cdr3_nt: TGTGCCAGCAGCCAAGCGCGCATCTCTTCCATGAACACTGAAGCTTTCTTT

clone_size: -
v_call: TRBV9
j_call: TRBJ2-3
d_call: TRBD2
cdr3_aa: CASSVVAGRTDTQYF
cdr3_nt: TGTGCCAGCAGCGTAGTAGCCGGGAGGACAGATACGCAGTATTTT

clone_size: -
v_call: TRBV2
j_call: TRBJ2-7
d_call: -
cdr3_aa: CASTPLGATSYEQYF
cdr3_nt: TGTGCCAGCACTCCACTGGGCGCCACCTCCTACGAGCAGTACTTC

clone_size: -
v_call: TRBV7-6
j_call: TRBJ1-1
d_call: -
cdr3_aa: CASSEGWGRNTEAFF
cdr3_nt: TGTGCCAGCAGCGAAGGATGGGGTAGGAACACTGAAGCTTTCTTT

clone_size: -
v_call: TRBV5-4
j_call: TRBJ2-2
d_call: -
cdr3_aa: CASSLVLAGELFF
cdr3_nt: TGTGCCAGCAGCTTAGTACTGGCCGGGGAGCTGTTTTTT

clone_size: -
v_call: TRBV4-1
j_call: TRBJ2-1
d_call: -
cdr3_aa: CASSQSQTYNEQFF
cdr3_nt: TGCGCCAGCAGCCAATCGCAGACGTACAATGAGCAGTTCTTC

clone_size: -
v_call: TRBV19
j_call: TRBJ1-4
d_call: -
cdr3_aa: CASSIPRFNEKLFF
cdr3_nt: TGTGCCAGTAGTATCCCCAGGTTTAATGAAAAACTGTTTTTT

clone_size: -
v_call: TRBV5-4
j_call: TRBJ1-2
d_call: TRBD1
cdr3_aa: CASSLIKGTGDHGYTF
cdr3_nt: TGTGCCAGCAGCTTGATAAAAGGGACAGGGGACCATGGCTACACCTTC

clone_size: -
v_call: TRBV7-9
j_call: TRBJ1-5
d_call: -
cdr3_aa: CASSPDRNQPQHF
cdr3_nt: TGTGCCAGCAGCCCCGACAGGAATCAGCCCCAGCATTTT

clone_size: once
v_call: TRBV7-2
j_call: TRBJ2-7
d_call: -
cdr3_aa: CASSSIPYIGEQYF
cdr3_nt: TGTGCCAGCAGCTCGATCCCCTATATCGGCGAGCAGTACTTC

clone_size: once
v_call: TRBV4-3
j_call: TRBJ2-5
d_call: TRBD2
cdr3_aa: CASSQELAGVEQETQYF
cdr3_nt: TGCGCCAGCAGCCAAGAATTGGCGGGAGTGGAACAAGAGACCCAGTACTTC

clone_size: -
v_call: TRBV28
j_call: TRBJ1-6
d_call: -
cdr3_aa: CASKRNSPLHF
cdr3_nt: TGTGCCAGCAAAAGGAATTCACCCCTCCACTTT

clone_size: once
v_call: TRBV4-1
j_call: TRBJ1-1
d_call: -
cdr3_aa: CASSQGPQGFTEAFF
cdr3_nt: TGCGCCAGCAGCCAAGGACCTCAGGGGTTCACTGAAGCTTTCTTT

clone_size: once
v_call: TRBV19
j_call: TRBJ2-1
d_call: TRBD2
cdr3_aa: CASSTFGLAGGNEQFF
cdr3_nt: TGTGCCAGTAGTACATTCGGACTAGCGGGAGGGAATGAGCAGTTCTTC

clone_size: once
v_call: TRBV7-9
j_call: TRBJ2-1
d_call: -
cdr3_aa: CASGGGPIHEQFF
cdr3_nt: TGTGCCAGCGGAGGTGGGCCTATCCATGAGCAGTTCTTC

clone_size: -
v_call: TRBV6-6
j_call: TRBJ2-5
d_call: TRBD2
cdr3_aa: CASSYLAGAQETQYF
cdr3_nt: TGTGCCAGCAGTTACCTAGCGGGGGCCCAAGAGACCCAGTACTTC